Sequencing of this T cell receptor (beta chain) was carried out in a study of technical replicates of blood from a few donors. Germline CDR1 and CDR2: MDHEN and SYDVKM. The length of the CDR3 is 15 residues. Note on this clone: A read error may produce the germline difference seen at one junction end.

Using immunoSEQ multiplex PCR, the repertoire was profiled, and TCRdb retains in-frame clones only, with some absent. This table has more than 65,000 clones, approximately 96% appearing once. Sample: T cells isolated from PBMCs. This chain connects TRBV28 to TRBJ2-4; TRBD2 might be the D (5 bases). This TCR derives from a human donor in good health. The CDR3 DNA reads as TGTGCCAGCAGTTTAAATGAAGGGCTGAGAGGGCAGTTAGGGTTC. Protein: CASSLNEGLRGQLGF. The complete variable domain, with remaining parts taken from reference TRBV28 and TRBJ2-4, reads DVKVTQSSRYLVKRTGEKVFLECVQDMDHENMFWYRQDPGLGLRLIYFSYDVKMKEKGDIPEGYSVSREKKERFSLILESASTNQTSMYLCASSLNEGLRGQLGFGAGTRLSVL.